The 20 T cell receptor beta chains below come from one sample, sequenced in a study of shared clonotypes between healthy human individuals. Libraries were prepared by immunoSEQ multiplex PCR; TCRdb keeps only in-frame clonotypes and omits some of them. The table shows 2.5 million or so clones, with around nine tenths occurring only once. Sample: naive CD4+ T cells sorted from blood. The subset here: CD45RA+ positively selected. Receptor source: a man between 18 and 35 years old in good health.

V is TRBV5-1 and J is TRBJ1-2, with a weak D call TRBD1 (6 bases). The CDR3 length is 14 residues. Germline lookup yields CDR1 SGHRS and CDR2 YFSETQ. V lost 2 bases to trimming and J lost 4 bases, with 12 bases between them. The CDR3: CASSFAGGTYGYTF. For the CDR3, the DNA is TGCGCCAGCAGCTTTGCTGGGGGCACCTATGGCTACACCTTC.

The chain is built from TRBV7-9 and TRBJ1-2, with unresolved D. The germline V and J ends were trimmed by 1 base and 3 bases, with 12 bases remaining between them. CDR1 SEHNR and CDR2 FQNEAQ come from the germline V gene (reference sequence). This CDR3 is 15 amino acids long. CDR3 region: CASSLDRVSDYGYTF. In DNA, the CDR3 is TGTGCCAGCAGCTTAGATAGGGTCAGCGACTATGGCTACACCTTC.

The chain employs TRBV2 and TRBJ1-5, with unresolved D. V was cut by 6 bases and J by 0 bases, with 12 bases left in between. This CDR3 has 15 residues. The V gene's germline CDR1 is SNHLY and CDR2 FYNNEI. The CDR3 DNA follows: TGTGCCAGCAGCGTTCAAGGTTTTAGCAATCAGCCCCAGCATTTT. Amino acids: CASSVQGFSNQPQHF.

Of note for this clone: Mismatch with germline at one junction end may stem from a read error. This chain links TRBV7-2 with TRBJ1-6; 8 nucleotides agree with TRBD1. The CDR3 contains 14 residues. Germline V lookup: CDR1 SGHTA, CDR2 FQGNSA. The CDR3 reads CASSLDRGASPLHF. CDR3 DNA sequence: TGTGCCAGCAGTTTAGACAGGGGCGCTTCACCCCTCCACTTT.

This chain joins TRBV18 and TRBJ2-1; 8 bases line up with TRBD2. V lost 6 bases and J lost 4; bases outside the gene matches: 14. Germline values: CDR1 KGHSH, CDR2 LQKENI. CDR3 length: 17 residues. The CDR3 nucleotides are TGTGCCAGCTCCAGACTACCGGCGGGAGGCGGGTACAATGAGCAGTTCTTC. Translation gives CASSRLPAGGGYNEQFF.

This sequence joins TRBV30 and TRBJ2-1; TRBD2 aligns across 10 bases. The J segment lost 12 bases and the V segment lost 3 bases, leaving 5 bases of the junction unmatched. The CDR3 totals 12 residues. Germline CDR1 and CDR2: GTSNPN and SVGIG (reference sequence). CDR3 DNA sequence: TGTGCCTGGAGGACACTAGCGGGGATGCAGTTCTTC. Translating gives CAWRTLAGMQFF.

Regarding this clone: The identical CDR3 is also encoded by other nucleotide sequences in the sample. The chain's CDR3 is CASSFAGGQETQYF. Here the CDR3 DNA reads TGCGCCAGCAGCTTCGCGGGGGGCCAAGAGACCCAGTACTTC. This sequence joins TRBV5-1 and TRBJ2-5; 8 bases agree with TRBD2. This CDR3 comprises 14 residues. J lost 1 base, V lost 2 bases, and 1 base had no gene match. Germline V gives CDR1 SGHRS, CDR2 YFSETQ.

J is TRBJ2-3 and V is TRBV30; D is unresolved. The CDR3 length is 14 residues. Looked up from germline, CDR1 is GTSNPN and CDR2 is SVGIG (reference sequence). The V end was cut by 0 bases, the J end by 2 bases, with 9 bases between. The CDR3 sequence is CAWSVGFNTDTQYF. The CDR3 DNA reads TGTGCCTGGAGTGTGGGGTTTAACACAGATACGCAGTATTTT.

This clone was found once. CDR3 coding DNA: TGCGCCACCCGGGAGGCGAACACCGGGGAGCTGTTTTTT. It is translated as CATREANTGELFF. The rearrangement links TRBV10-1 to TRBJ2-2; 7 bases match TRBD2. Germline trimming cut 10 bases from V and 0 bases from J; bases unmatched to any gene: 2. The CDR3 is 13 residues long. The germline CDR1 and CDR2 sequences are WNHNN and SYGVQD (reference sequence).

V gene TRBV30 combines with J gene TRBJ1-2; TRBD1 matches 8 bases. Germline V gene lookup returns CDR1 GTSNPN and CDR2 SVGIG (reference sequence). V was pared by 1 base and J by 8 bases, with 3 bases of the junction left unmatched. The CDR3 is 12 residues long. CDR3 sequence: CAWSGTGRGYTF. The CDR3 nucleotides are TGTGCCTGGAGTGGGACAGGGAGGGGCTACACCTTC. Looking up the rest from reference TRBV30 and TRBJ1-2 gives the full variable domain: SQTIHQWPATLVQPVGSPLSLECTVEGTSNPNLYWYRQAAGRGLQLLFYSVGIGQISSEVPQNLSASRPQDRQFILSSKKLLLSDSGFYLCAWSGTGRGYTFGSGTRLTVV.

This sequence joins TRBV7-9 and TRBJ1-5, with D unresolved. The CDR3 totals 15 residues. Trimming took 1 base from V and 10 from J, leaving 17 bases between them. Germline assignment: CDR1 SEHNR and CDR2 FQNEAQ (reference sequence). The CDR3 is CASSLGSAGSEPQHF. The CDR3, as DNA: TGTGCCAGCAGCTTAGGTTCGGCAGGATCAGAACCCCAGCATTTT.

Concerning this clone itself: The same CDR3 can be traced to other DNA sequences in this sample. The gene calls are TRBV27 and TRBJ1-1, with D unclear. Germline V gives CDR1 MNHEY, CDR2 SMNVEV (reference sequence). The CDR3 runs 13 residues. Trimming shortened V by 5 bases and J by 2 bases, and 9 bases separated the two germline ends. Here the CDR3 DNA reads TGTGCCAGCAGTCTTTCGAGAAACACTGAAGCTTTCTTT. It translates to CASSLSRNTEAFF.

About this clone: Other DNA sequences in this specimen translate into the identical CDR3. The chain joins TRBV9 to TRBJ2-7; D uncertain. The germline V gene has CDR1 SGDLS and CDR2 YYNGEE. V was trimmed by 0 bases and J by 1 base, leaving 8 bases between them. CDR3 length: 14 residues. CDR3 loop: CASSVDGLSYEQYF. In DNA, the CDR3 is TGTGCCAGCAGCGTAGACGGGTTGTCCTACGAGCAGTACTTC.

The rearrangement links TRBV18 to TRBJ1-5, with a tentative D call TRBD1 (6 bases). From germline, CDR1 is KGHSH and CDR2 LQKENI. This CDR3 has 16 amino acids. Deletions cut 0 bases from V and 9 bases from J, with 18 bases between. The CDR3 loop reads CASSPPVTGGSGPQHF. Here the CDR3 DNA reads TGTGCCAGCTCACCACCAGTGACGGGGGGCTCCGGGCCCCAGCATTTT.

The chain joins TRBV29-1 to TRBJ2-5; no reliable D call. The DNA end favors TRBJ2-7, so the J call may be wrong. The CDR3 runs 13 residues. CDR1 and CDR2 from the germline V gene are SQVTM and ANQGSEA. The CDR3 DNA follows: TGCAGCGTTGGGGAATCCGATGCCTACGAGCAGTACTTC. As protein: CSVGESDAYEQYF.

The chain employs TRBV11-2 and TRBJ2-5; D gene uncertain. CDR1 SGHAT and CDR2 FQNNGV come from the germline V gene. This CDR3 region has 13 residues. The ends were cut back, 5 bases at V and 5 bases at J, with 12 bases in the middle. The CDR3 spells CASSTGTVETQYF. The DNA of the CDR3 is TGTGCCAGCAGCACGGGTACTGTCGAGACCCAGTACTTC. Full variable domain (remainder filled in from reference TRBV11-2 and TRBJ2-5): EAGVAQSPRYKIIEKRQSVAFWCNPISGHATLYWYQQILGQGPKLLIQFQNNGVVDDSQLPKDRFSAERLKGVDSTLKIQPAKLEDSAVYLCASSTGTVETQYFGPGTRLLVL.

The V gene is TRBV27, the J gene TRBJ1-2; D is possibly TRBD1 (6 bases). The CDR3 has 15 residues. The germline V gene encodes CDR1 MNHEY and CDR2 SMNVEV (reference sequence). Trimming took off 2 bases at V and 0 bases at J, with 10 bases between the two ends. The chain's CDR3 is CASSLKQGSNYGYTF. The CDR3 region has the DNA TGTGCCAGCAGTTTAAAACAGGGTTCTAACTATGGCTACACCTTC.

J is TRBJ1-2 and V is TRBV6-1, with a possible D match to TRBD1 (6 bases). Per the germline V gene, CDR1 is MNHNS and CDR2 is SASEGT. The CDR3 runs to 15 residues. V was shortened by 8 bases and J by 2 bases, with 18 bases between the two germline ends. The CDR3 loop reads CASFSPDSLNYGYTF. CDR3 nucleotide sequence: TGTGCCAGCTTCTCACCGGACAGTCTCAACTATGGCTACACCTTC.

The chain is built from TRBV7-9 and TRBJ2-2; 7 nucleotides match TRBD1. Germline assignment: CDR1 SEHNR and CDR2 FQNEAQ (reference sequence). The trim removed 3 bases at V and 4 bases at J, leaving 8 bases unmatched. The CDR3 runs 16 residues. The chain's CDR3 is CASSFTGTVGTGELFF. CDR3 DNA: TGTGCCAGCAGCTTCACCGGGACAGTTGGCACCGGGGAGCTGTTTTTT.

This clone has only one observation. The J gene is TRBJ1-3, the V gene TRBV7-2, with D unclear. Germline V gene data show CDR1 as SGHTA and CDR2 as FQGNSA. The CDR3 covers 15 residues. Trimming stripped 1 base from V and 0 bases from J, with 7 bases between. Here the CDR3 reads CASSLGRYSGNTIYF. CDR3 sequence (DNA): TGTGCCAGCAGCTTAGGACGGTACTCTGGAAACACCATATATTTT.